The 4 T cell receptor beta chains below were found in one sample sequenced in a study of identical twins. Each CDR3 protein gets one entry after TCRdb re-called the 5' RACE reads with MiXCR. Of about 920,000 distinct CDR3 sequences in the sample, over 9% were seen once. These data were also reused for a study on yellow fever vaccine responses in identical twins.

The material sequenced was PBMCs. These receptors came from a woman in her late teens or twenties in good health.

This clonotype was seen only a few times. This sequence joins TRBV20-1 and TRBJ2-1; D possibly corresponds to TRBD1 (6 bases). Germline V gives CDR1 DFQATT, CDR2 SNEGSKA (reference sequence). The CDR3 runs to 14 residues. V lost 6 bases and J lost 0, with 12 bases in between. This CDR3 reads CSAPRDISYNEQFF. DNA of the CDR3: TGCAGTGCCCCCCGGGACATCTCCTACAATGAGCAGTTCTTC.

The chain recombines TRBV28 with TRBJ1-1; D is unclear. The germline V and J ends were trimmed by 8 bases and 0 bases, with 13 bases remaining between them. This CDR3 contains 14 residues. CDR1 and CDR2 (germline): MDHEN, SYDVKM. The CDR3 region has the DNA TGTGCCAGCGGAGGGCCCCCAATGAACACTGAAGCTTTCTTT. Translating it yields CASGGPPMNTEAFF.

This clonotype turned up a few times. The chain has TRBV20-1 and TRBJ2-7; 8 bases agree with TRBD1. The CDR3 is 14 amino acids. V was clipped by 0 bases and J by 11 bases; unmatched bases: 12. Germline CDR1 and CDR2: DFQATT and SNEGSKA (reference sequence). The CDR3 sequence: CSARDRTQDREEYF. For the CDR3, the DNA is TGCAGTGCTAGAGATCGCACTCAGGACAGGGAAGAGTACTTC.

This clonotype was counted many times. CDR3: CASSSTGNSYNEQFF. The CDR3 DNA follows: TGTGCCAGCAGCTCCACAGGGAACTCCTACAATGAGCAGTTCTTC. The chain uses TRBV7-9 and TRBJ2-1; D possibly corresponds to TRBD1 (6 bases). The CDR3 has 15 residues. Germline V CDR1 and CDR2: SEHNR, FQNEAQ (reference sequence). V was pared by 4 bases and J by 0 bases, with 10 bases between.